The rows below give T cell receptor beta chains drawn from one sample of a study of cytomegalovirus exposure and HLA in healthy donors. Libraries were prepared by immunoSEQ multiplex PCR; TCRdb keeps only in-frame clonotypes and omits some of them. The table lists about 110,000 clones, 75% to 90% of them singletons, with more than 1.5% in the top ten. The specimen was PBMCs. The source of these receptors is a man aged 40-49 years in good health and CMV-seronegative. The CDR3 runs from the conserved cysteine through the conserved F or W. A D gene is named only where the DNA matches it firmly. Clone size is given for some rows only: seen once, a few or many times, or a class if the clone is expanded.

j_gene	abundance	v_gene	d_gene	CDR3nt	CDR3aa
TRBJ2-7	once	TRBV5-1	NA	TGCGCCAGCAGCTTGGTGGCCCTGTCCCTCGAGCAGTACTTC	CASSLVALSLEQYF
TRBJ2-5	NA	TRBV5-4	TRBD1	TGTGCCAGCAGCTTCGGGACAGAGGAAGAGACCCAGTACTTC	CASSFGTEEETQYF
TRBJ2-7	once	TRBV4-2	TRBD2	TGTGCCAGCAGCCAAGTTAAGGGGCGGGGGGGCTACGAGCAGTACTTC	CASSQVKGRGGYEQYF
TRBJ2-1	NA	TRBV6-1	TRBD2	TGTGCCAGCATGGGGGCGGGGGGAGACTACAATGAGCAGTTCTTC	CASMGAGGDYNEQFF
TRBJ2-1	NA	TRBV9	TRBD1	TGTGCCAGCAGCGTAGTTCCGACAGGGAACAATGAGCAGTTCTTC	CASSVVPTGNNEQFF
TRBJ2-7	NA	TRBV11-2	NA	TGTGCCAGCAGCCCTTTGAGGGGGAGCGGGGAGTACTTC	CASSPLRGSGEYF
TRBJ1-1	NA	TRBV15	TRBD1	TGTGCCACCAGCAGCGCAGGGGGCAGAAACACTGAAGCTTTCTTT	CATSSAGGRNTEAFF
TRBJ2-7	NA	TRBV6-5	NA	TGTGCCAGCTCCACCGACAGGTCCTACGAGCAGTACTTC	CASSTDRSYEQYF
TRBJ2-7	NA	TRBV6-5	NA	TGTGCCAGCAGCCCTCATGAGGAGGGGACGGGGGAGCAGTACTTC	CASSPHEEGTGEQYF
TRBJ2-1	NA	TRBV5-1	TRBD1	TGCGCCAGCAGGTTACCTTCCGGGACAGGGGGCGATGAGCAGTTCTTC	CASRLPSGTGGDEQFF
TRBJ2-1	NA	TRBV19	TRBD2	TGTGCCAGTTCACCCCAGGTAGCGGGGGGGCTTGAGCAGTTCTTC	CASSPQVAGGLEQFF
TRBJ1-1	NA	TRBV5-8	TRBD1	TGTGCCACCAACCGGGACAGGGCTGAAGCTTTCTTT	CATNRDRAEAFF
TRBJ1-6	NA	TRBV6-5	TRBD1	TGTGCCAGCAGTTACGGCGTGGCAGGGGGGTATTCACCCCTCCACTTT	CASSYGVAGGYSPLHF
TRBJ2-7	NA	TRBV6-5	NA	TGTGCCAGCTCCCAGAGGGAGGGGGAATACGAGCAGTACTTC	CASSQREGEYEQYF
TRBJ1-6	NA	TRBV9	NA	TGTGCCAGCAGTATCACGGGGTCAAGTTCACCCCTCCACTTT	CASSITGSSSPLHF
TRBJ2-6	few	TRBV7-9	NA	TGTGCCAGCAGCTTATCTTCGGGGGAGGACAACGTCCTGACTTTC	CASSLSSGEDNVLTF
TRBJ2-5	NA	TRBV5-6	NA	TGTGCCAGCAGCCAATATGCAGGGGAAGAGACCCAGTACTTC	CASSQYAGEETQYF
TRBJ2-5	NA	TRBV9	NA	TGTGCCAGCAGCGTCGCTCCTAGCGCGCTTCAAGAGACCCAGTACTTC	CASSVAPSALQETQYF
TRBJ2-5	NA	TRBV5-1	TRBD2	TGCGCCAGCAGCTCGACGACTAGCGGGGGGCAAGAGACCCAGTACTTC	CASSSTTSGGQETQYF
TRBJ2-6	NA	TRBV6-5	NA	TGTGCCAGCAGTTACGAGAATCGTGGGGCCAACGTCCTGACTTTC	CASSYENRGANVLTF
TRBJ2-1	NA	TRBV5-6	NA	TGTGCCAGCAGCACCAGGGATGAGCAGTTCTTC	CASSTRDEQFF
TRBJ2-3	NA	TRBV5-1	NA	TGCGCCAGCAGCCCCGCAGGGGCGGATACGCAGTATTTT	CASSPAGADTQYF
TRBJ2-7	NA	TRBV5-1	NA	TGCGCCAGCAGGTCGGGGGGCGTTTACGAGCAGTACTTC	CASRSGGVYEQYF